This is a list of T cell receptor beta chains from one sample in a study of blood T cell repertoires in COVID-19. Profiled with immunoSEQ multiplex PCR; TCRdb holds only in-frame clones, not every one. Here the sample spans approximately 200,000 clones, less than 90% being singletons. Sequences were obtained from peripheral blood. Receptors originate from a woman between 50 and 59 years old with acute or convalescent COVID-19. CDR3s include the opening cysteine and the closing phenylalanine or tryptophan. A D gene is named only where the DNA matches it firmly. Expanded clones get a size class; other rows say once, few or many, or leave the size out.

TRBD1 TRBJ2-2 TRBV19 . TGTGCCAGTATCGCACCCGGGACAGGGGGATTCAACACCGGGGAGCTGTTTTTT CASIAPGTGGFNTGELFF
TRBD1 TRBJ2-5 TRBV6-1 . TGTGCCAGCAGTGAAGCTTGGACAGGGAATCGGGAGACCCAGTACTTC CASSEAWTGNRETQYF
TRBD1 TRBJ2-3 TRBV9 . TGTGCCAGCAGTCGGACGGGACAGCCCACAGATACGCAGTATTTT CASSRTGQPTDTQYF
TRBD1 TRBJ1-1 TRBV30 . TGTGCCTGGAGTAACCTTCAGACAGGGGTGGTTCTAACTGAAGCTTTCTTT CAWSNLQTGVVLTEAFF
. TRBJ2-1 TRBV3-1/TRBV3-2 . TGTGCCAGCAGCCAAGGCCTAGCTAGTAATGAGCAGTTCTTC CASSQGLASNEQFF
TRBD1 TRBJ1-1 TRBV2 once TGTGCCAGCAGCGTCTACGGACAGGGGGGTTTGGGCACTGAAGCTTTCTTT CASSVYGQGGLGTEAFF
. TRBJ1-2 TRBV6-5 . TGTGCCAGCAGTTTCCAGGGGAATGGCTACACCTTC CASSFQGNGYTF
. TRBJ1-4 TRBV21-1 . TGTGCCCCACGCCGGGGATCTCGTTGGGAAAAACTGTTTTTT CAPRRGSRWEKLFF
TRBD1 TRBJ2-2 TRBV19 . TGTGCCAGTACCCACAGGGGGCGGGCCGGGGAGCTGTTTTTT CASTHRGRAGELFF
. TRBJ2-3 TRBV7-3 . TGTGCCAGCAGCTCACAGGGCTCAGATACGCAGTATTTT CASSSQGSDTQYF
TRBD2 TRBJ2-5 TRBV7-7 . TGTGCCAGCAGCTTCGAGCGGGGGGGCCGCGAGACCCAGTACTTC CASSFERGGRETQYF
. TRBJ2-4 TRBV27 once TGTGCCAGCAGTTTTTCAGGGACCAAAAACATTCAGTACTTC CASSFSGTKNIQYF
. TRBJ2-3 TRBV5-4 . TGTGCCAGCAGCTTGGTAGGGGTCAGGGATACGCAGTATTTT CASSLVGVRDTQYF
TRBD2 TRBJ2-3 TRBV7-6 . TGTGCCAGCAGCTTGACTCCGGCGCGGGGACTAGCGGGGGGGCTTGGAGATACGCAGTATTTT CASSLTPARGLAGGLGDTQYF
. TRBJ2-4 TRBV19 . TGTGCCAGTAGTCCCCTCGTACCAGGGCGAGCCAAAAACATTCAGTACTTC CASSPLVPGRAKNIQYF
. TRBJ2-7 TRBV3-1/TRBV3-2 . TGTGCCAGCAGCCAACTCTCCGAGCAGTACTTC CASSQLSEQYF
. TRBJ2-3 TRBV19 . TGTGCCAGCATGATCTATTCCGGGAGAGGTGGAGATACGCAGTATTTT CASMIYSGRGGDTQYF
. TRBJ1-1 TRBV5-6 few TGTGCCAGCAGCTTCTTAGCGGGCACTGAAGCTTTCTTT CASSFLAGTEAFF
TRBD1 TRBJ1-1 TRBV4-3 once TGCGCCAGCAGCCAAAGGACAGGGGCCAATGAAGCTTTCTTT CASSQRTGANEAFF
. TRBJ1-1 TRBV7-6 . TGTGCCAGCAGCTTAAGCGACCGCCTTGAAGCTTTCTTT CASSLSDRLEAFF
TRBD2 TRBJ2-1 TRBV7-2 once TGTGCCAGCAGCTTCCGGGAGGGCAATGAGCAGTTCTTC CASSFREGNEQFF
. TRBJ2-1 TRBV25-1 . TGTGCCAGCACAGGGGCTATTCCCGAAGGGCAGTTCTTC CASTGAIPEGQFF
. TRBJ1-6 TRBV6-4 . TGTGCCAGCAGTGAAGCGACAGGCAATTCACCCCTCCACTTT CASSEATGNSPLHF
. TRBJ2-7 TRBV18 . TGTGCCAGCTCACCGGGCCTCCGGCAGTACGAGCAGTACTTC CASSPGLRQYEQYF
TRBD1 TRBJ2-7 TRBV10-3 . TGTGCCATCAGAGGACAGGGCAACTCCTACGAGCAGTACTTC CAIRGQGNSYEQYF
. TRBJ2-2 TRBV10-2 . TGCGCCAGCAGTGAGTCCTTCTGGCCAGGGAACACCGGGGAGCTGTTTTTT CASSESFWPGNTGELFF
TRBD2 TRBJ2-7 TRBV7-2 . TGTGCCAGCAGCATGACTAGCGGCTCCTACGAGCAGTACTTC CASSMTSGSYEQYF
. TRBJ2-7 TRBV6-5 . TGTGCCAGCAGAAGTCGACAGGAGAGCTCCTACGAGCAGTACTTC CASRSRQESSYEQYF
TRBD2 TRBJ2-3 TRBV19 . TGTGCCAGCCGGCCGGGGGAGGGTGGCACAGATACGCAGTATTTT CASRPGEGGTDTQYF
TRBD1 TRBJ2-1 TRBV18 . TGTGCCAGCTCACGGGACAGTGCGAGGGAAAATGAGCAGTTCTTC CASSRDSARENEQFF
TRBD2 TRBJ2-7 TRBV6-1 . TGTGCCAGCAGTGAGCTACCGGGACTAGTTAACTACGAGCAGTACTTC CASSELPGLVNYEQYF
. TRBJ2-3 TRBV9 . TGTGCCAGCAGCGTAGTAAGTGAGGCAGATACGCAGTATTTT CASSVVSEADTQYF
TRBD1 TRBJ1-2 TRBV5-1 . TGCGCCAGCAGATTCGGACAGGGGGCGTCCGACTATGGCTACACCTTC CASRFGQGASDYGYTF
. TRBJ1-1 TRBV7-9 . TGTGCCAGCAGCTTAGCTCAGAATTCCGAAGCTTTCTTT CASSLAQNSEAFF
TRBD2 TRBJ2-7 TRBV7-2 . TGTGCCACCGCGGGGGGGGCGCTTTCGGGGCAGTACTTC CATAGGALSGQYF
. TRBJ1-1 TRBV9 . TGTGCCAGCAGCTCAGAGGGGGGGAGGGTTGAAGCTTTCTTT CASSSEGGRVEAFF
TRBD1 TRBJ2-1 TRBV24-1 . TGTGCCACCAGTGACCCAGGGGGCAGTAATGAGCAGTTCTTC CATSDPGGSNEQFF
TRBD1 TRBJ2-4 TRBV15 . TGTGCCACCAGCAGAGGCGGGACAGGCCTAGCCAAAAACATTCAGTACTTC CATSRGGTGLAKNIQYF
. TRBJ1-6 TRBV7-9 . TGTGCCAGCAGCCGGGGGGTGAGATCACCCCTCCACTTT CASSRGVRSPLHF
. TRBJ2-2 TRBV11-2 few TGTGCCAGCAGCTTAGAGGGCAGGGGAACCGGGGAGCTGTTTTTT CASSLEGRGTGELFF